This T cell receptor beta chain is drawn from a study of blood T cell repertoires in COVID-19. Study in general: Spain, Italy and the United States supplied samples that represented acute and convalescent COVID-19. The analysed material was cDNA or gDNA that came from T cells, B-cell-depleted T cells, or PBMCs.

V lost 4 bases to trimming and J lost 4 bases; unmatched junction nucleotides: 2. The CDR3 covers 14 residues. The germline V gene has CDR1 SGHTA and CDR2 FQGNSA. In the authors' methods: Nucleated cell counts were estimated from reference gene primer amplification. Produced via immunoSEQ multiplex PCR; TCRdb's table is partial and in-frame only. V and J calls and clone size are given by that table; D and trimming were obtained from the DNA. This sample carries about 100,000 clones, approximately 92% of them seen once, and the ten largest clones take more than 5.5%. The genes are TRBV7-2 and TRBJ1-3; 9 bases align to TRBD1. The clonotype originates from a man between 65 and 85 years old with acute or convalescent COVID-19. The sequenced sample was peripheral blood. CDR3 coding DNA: TGTGCCAGCAGCTCCGGACAGGGGGGAAACACCATATATTTT. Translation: CASSSGQGGNTIYF.